Listed here is a single T cell receptor (beta chain). Only in-frame clones appear in the TCRdb table, and some are missing; sequencing was by immunoSEQ multiplex PCR. The sample has about 130,000 clones; 90% to 96% are singletons. These data originate in a study of T cell changes during pregnancy in multiple sclerosis. The CDR3 covers 16 residues. The V end was cut by 8 bases, the J end by 0 bases, with 19 bases between. The V gene's germline CDR1 is MNHEY and CDR2 SMNVEV (reference sequence). V gene TRBV27 combines with J gene TRBJ1-1; D remains ambiguous. Material: peripheral blood, obtained after pregnancy. This TCR was recovered from a female donor with multiple sclerosis, enrolled in a pregnancy study. The CDR3 reads CASQKKTTRLNTEAFF. The DNA for the CDR3 is TGTGCCAGCCAAAAAAAGACGACACGACTGAACACTGAAGCTTTCTTT.